This record looks at one TCR beta chain sequence and its context. Its antigen is unknown. PBMCs, at least 6.5 million per sample, were isolated. A second 7 to 11 cycle PCR used barcoded and J-beta primers. One entry per CDR3 protein, called by TCRdb with MiXCR from the 5' RACE reads. This table holds fewer than 2,000,000 distinct CDR3 sequences, around 36% found once. This sample is part of a study of blood T cells in healthy people across ages. This CDR3 is 15 amino acids long. The germline CDR1 and CDR2 sequences are DFQATT and SNEGSKA (reference sequence). Trimming stripped 4 bases from V and 6 bases from J, with 19 bases between. Study observations and caveats: Possibly, changes in expanded clonotypes were confounded because donor CMV status was unknown. The study found more naive CD4+ cells and higher diversity in long-lived than aged donors.

The genes are TRBV20-1 and TRBJ2-1; D unresolved. The sample taken for sequencing was blood. The receptor was derived from a woman aged 25-40 years in good health. In nucleotides, the CDR3 is TGCAGTGCTACTCCACCCTTGTCCCTGCTCAATGAGCAGTTCTTC. It yields the protein CSATPPLSLLNEQFF.